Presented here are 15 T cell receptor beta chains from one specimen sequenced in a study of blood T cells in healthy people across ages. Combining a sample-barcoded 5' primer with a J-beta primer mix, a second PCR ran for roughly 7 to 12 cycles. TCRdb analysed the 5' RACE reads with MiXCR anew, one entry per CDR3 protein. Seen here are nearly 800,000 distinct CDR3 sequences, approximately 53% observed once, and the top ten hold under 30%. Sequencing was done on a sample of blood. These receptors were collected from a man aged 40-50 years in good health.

The CDR3 protein is CASSYTLGQRYTQYF. CDR3 nucleotide sequence: TGTGCCAGCAGTTACACCCTAGGGCAGCGCTATACGCAGTATTTT. The chain combines TRBV6-2 or TRBV6-3 with TRBJ2-3; D is uncertain. Trimming removed 2 bases from V and 7 bases from J, with 16 bases in between. The germline gives CDR1 MNHEY, CDR2 SVGEGT. The CDR3 is 15 amino acids.

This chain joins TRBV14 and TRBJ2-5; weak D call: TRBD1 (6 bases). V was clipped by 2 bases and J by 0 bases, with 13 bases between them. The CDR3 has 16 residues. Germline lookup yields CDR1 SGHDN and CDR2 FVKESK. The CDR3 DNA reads TGTGCCAGCAGCCAATATCATACAGGGTACCAAGAGACCCAGTACTTC. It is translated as CASSQYHTGYQETQYF.

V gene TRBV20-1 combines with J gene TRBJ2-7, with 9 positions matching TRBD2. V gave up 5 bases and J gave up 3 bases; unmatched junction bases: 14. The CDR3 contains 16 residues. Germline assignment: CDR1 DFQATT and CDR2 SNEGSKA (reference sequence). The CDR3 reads CSAPRLATSGNYEQYF. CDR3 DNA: TGCAGTGCTCCCAGGTTGGCGACTAGCGGTAACTACGAGCAGTACTTC.

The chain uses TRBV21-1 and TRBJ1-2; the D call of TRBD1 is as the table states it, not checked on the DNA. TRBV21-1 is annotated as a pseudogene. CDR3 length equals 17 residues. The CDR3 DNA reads TGTGCCAGCAGCAAAGCGGGACAGGACGGAGTTAACTATGGCTACACCTTC. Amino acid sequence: CASSKAGQDGVNYGYTF.

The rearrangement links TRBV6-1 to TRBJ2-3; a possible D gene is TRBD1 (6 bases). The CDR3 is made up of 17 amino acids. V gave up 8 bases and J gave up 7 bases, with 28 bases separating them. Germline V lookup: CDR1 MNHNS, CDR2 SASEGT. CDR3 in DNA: TGTGCCAGCTCGACAGGTTTTTTCAAAACTTCCTCGTATACGCAGTATTTT. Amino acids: CASSTGFFKTSSYTQYF.

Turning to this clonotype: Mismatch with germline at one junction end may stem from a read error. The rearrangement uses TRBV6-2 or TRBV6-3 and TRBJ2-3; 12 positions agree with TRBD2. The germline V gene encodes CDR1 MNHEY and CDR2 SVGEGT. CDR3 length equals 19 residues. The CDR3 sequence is CASNYGELAGGRITDTQYF. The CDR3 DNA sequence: TGTGCCAGCAATTACGGGGAACTAGCGGGAGGACGGATCACAGATACGCAGTATTTT.

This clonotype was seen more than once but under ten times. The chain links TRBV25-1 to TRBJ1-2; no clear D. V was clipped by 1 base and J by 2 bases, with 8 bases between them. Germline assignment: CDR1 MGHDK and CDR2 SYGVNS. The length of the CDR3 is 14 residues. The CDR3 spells CASSEWVVNYGYTF. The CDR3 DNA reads TGTGCCAGCAGTGAATGGGTAGTAAACTATGGCTACACCTTC.

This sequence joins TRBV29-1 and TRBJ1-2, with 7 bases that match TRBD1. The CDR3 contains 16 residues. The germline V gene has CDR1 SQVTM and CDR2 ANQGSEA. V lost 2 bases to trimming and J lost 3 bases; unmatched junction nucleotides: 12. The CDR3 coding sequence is TGCAGCGTTGAACTTCCACAGGGGATAAGGGACTATGGCTACACCTTC. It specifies CSVELPQGIRDYGYTF.

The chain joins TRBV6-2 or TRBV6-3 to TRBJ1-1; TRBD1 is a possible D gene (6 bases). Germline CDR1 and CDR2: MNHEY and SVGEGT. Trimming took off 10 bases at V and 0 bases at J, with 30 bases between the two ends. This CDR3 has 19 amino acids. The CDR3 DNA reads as TGTGCCACCACCCCACGCAGCGGGGCAGGGGTAGGCATGAACACTGAAGCTTTCTTT. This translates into CATTPRSGAGVGMNTEAFF.

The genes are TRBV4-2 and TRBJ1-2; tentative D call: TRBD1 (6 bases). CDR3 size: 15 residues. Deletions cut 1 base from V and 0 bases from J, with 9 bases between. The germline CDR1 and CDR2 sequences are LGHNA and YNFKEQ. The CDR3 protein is CASSQGQAANYGYTF. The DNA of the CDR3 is TGTGCCAGCAGCCAAGGACAGGCCGCTAACTATGGCTACACCTTC.

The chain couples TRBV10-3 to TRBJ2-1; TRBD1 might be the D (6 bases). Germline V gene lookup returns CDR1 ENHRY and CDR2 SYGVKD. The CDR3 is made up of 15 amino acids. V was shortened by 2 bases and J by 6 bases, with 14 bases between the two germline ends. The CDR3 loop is CAISEADRTSNEQFF. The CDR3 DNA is TGTGCCATCAGTGAGGCCGACAGGACCTCCAATGAGCAGTTCTTC.

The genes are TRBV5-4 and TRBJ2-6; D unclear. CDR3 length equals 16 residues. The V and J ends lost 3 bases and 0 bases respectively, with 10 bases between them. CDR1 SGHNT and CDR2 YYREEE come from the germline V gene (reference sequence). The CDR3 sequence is CASSWESGSGANVLTF. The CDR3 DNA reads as TGTGCCAGCAGCTGGGAATCAGGCTCTGGGGCCAACGTCCTGACTTTC.

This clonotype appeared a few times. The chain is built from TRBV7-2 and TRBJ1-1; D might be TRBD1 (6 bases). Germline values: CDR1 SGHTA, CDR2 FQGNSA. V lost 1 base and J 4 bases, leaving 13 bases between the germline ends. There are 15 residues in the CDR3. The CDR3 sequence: CASSLGSQGRTEAFF. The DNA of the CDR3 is TGTGCCAGCAGCTTAGGGTCGCAGGGGCGCACTGAAGCTTTCTTT.

The CDR3 loop is CASSLSGRSGSYNEQFF. CDR3 nucleotides: TGTGCCAGCAGCTTAAGTGGTAGATCGGGCTCCTACAATGAGCAGTTCTTC. The gene calls are TRBV7-3 and TRBJ2-1; no firm D call. V gave up 1 base and J gave up 0 bases, with 13 bases separating them. This CDR3 contains 17 residues. Germline assignment: CDR1 SGHTA and CDR2 FQGTGA.

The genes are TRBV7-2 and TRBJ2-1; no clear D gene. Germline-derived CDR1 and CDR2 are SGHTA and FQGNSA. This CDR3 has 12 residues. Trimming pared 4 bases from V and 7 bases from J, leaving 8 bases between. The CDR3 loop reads CASSSFGNEQFF. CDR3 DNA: TGTGCCAGCAGCTCCTTTGGGAATGAGCAGTTCTTC.